This T cell receptor (beta chain) emerged from a study of T cells in women clearing cervical HPV infection. Across the whole study: Case blood drawn at lesion detection; control blood after infection cleared.

Study conclusions and caveats: CIN3+ cases had significantly higher TCR richness than controls; evenness did not differ.

With regard to this clone: Antigen specificity is unknown. With the read ending 3 residues before the CDR3 end, the germline J gene is used to fill in that end.

This CDR3 comprises 15 residues. Trimming cost V 3 bases and J 4 bases, with 14 bases left between them. Germline loops: CDR1 MDHEN, CDR2 SYDVKM. Genomic DNA, averaging approximately 1,200 ng per sample, yielded TCR beta CDR3 via immunoSEQ. This table comes from immunoSEQ multiplex PCR, and its TCRdb copy is limited to in-frame clones, with some not included. Its listing shows 35,000 to 50,000 clones. The sequenced sample was blood buffy coat. The sequence was collected from a woman aged 18-69 years with a cervical HPV16 infection that either progressed to CIN3+ or cleared (not recorded which). The rearrangement joins TRBV28 to TRBJ2-3, with D perhaps TRBD2 (6 bases). CDR3 region: CASSFNGPGADTQYF. Incomplete CDR3 DNA: TGTGCCAGCAGTTTCAATGGCCCGGGGGCAGATACG.